These T cell receptor beta chains were read from a single sample in a study of cytomegalovirus exposure and HLA in healthy donors. Assay used: immunoSEQ multiplex PCR; TCRdb lists only in-frame clones, some missing. The table includes over 150,000 clones, 79% detected once. The sample was PBMCs. Every receptor here comes from a middle-aged man in good health and CMV-seronegative. CDR3s include the opening cysteine and the closing phenylalanine or tryptophan. D genes are given only for firm matches. A row's size may be missing; if present it is once, few, many or a size class.

J,V,D,size,DNA,CDR3
TRBJ1-5,TRBV28,.,.,TGTGCCAGCACGGGATGGGGCAATCAGCCCCAGCATTTT,CASTGWGNQPQHF
TRBJ2-1,TRBV6-4,TRBD1,.,TGTGCCAGCAGAGGAGGGACAGGGGGGAACAATGAGCAGTTCTTC,CASRGGTGGNNEQFF
TRBJ2-7,TRBV5-1,TRBD2,.,TGCGCCAGCAGCTTGGGAGCGGGGCCCTACGAGCAGTACTTC,CASSLGAGPYEQYF
TRBJ2-7,TRBV18,.,.,TGTGCCAGCTCACCGACTGGGGCGTTGCTCCACGAGCAGTACTTC,CASSPTGALLHEQYF
TRBJ2-7,TRBV4-1,.,.,TGCGCCAGCAGTCAGGGTCCCCCCTTCTACGAGCAGTACTTC,CASSQGPPFYEQYF
TRBJ2-1,TRBV5-4,TRBD2,.,TGTGCCAGCAGCTCCAGCGGGAGCAGGCGGCAAGAGCAGTTCTTC,CASSSSGSRRQEQFF
TRBJ2-3,TRBV2,.,.,TGTGCCAGCACCAGGAGCACAGATACGCAGTATTTT,CASTRSTDTQYF
TRBJ2-5,TRBV30,.,few,TGTGCCTGGGAACAGGGTGGGAAGACCCAGTACTTC,CAWEQGGKTQYF
TRBJ2-5,TRBV5-8,TRBD2,.,TGTGCCAGCAGCTTGGGTTCTAGCGGCCAAGAGACCCAGTACTTC,CASSLGSSGQETQYF
TRBJ2-7,TRBV29-1,TRBD2,.,TGCAGCGTGATGACTAGCGGGAGCGACGAGCAGTACTTC,CSVMTSGSDEQYF
TRBJ2-2,TRBV7-2,TRBD2,.,TGTGCCAGCAGCCCTACTAGCGGCGCATCCGGGGAGCTGTTTTTT,CASSPTSGASGELFF
TRBJ2-2,TRBV5-1,.,.,TGCGCCAGCAGCTTGGCGAGGAACACCGGGGAGCTGTTTTTT,CASSLARNTGELFF
TRBJ2-7,TRBV18,.,few,TGTGCCAGCTCACCACGGCAAGATCAATACGAGCAGTACTTC,CASSPRQDQYEQYF
TRBJ2-3,TRBV7-9,.,.,TGTGCCAGCAGCTTAGCGGGAGGAGGCCCACCGGATACGCAGTATTTT,CASSLAGGGPPDTQYF
TRBJ2-3,TRBV11-3,.,.,TGTGCCAGCAGCTCCTACACAGATACGCAGTATTTT,CASSSYTDTQYF
TRBJ1-1,TRBV19,.,.,TGTGCCAGTATCCTGGGGGGCGGGGGTGGCACTGAAGCTTTCTTT,CASILGGGGGTEAFF
TRBJ2-6,TRBV7-9,.,once,TGTGCCAGCAGCTCTTCGCGTCACAGTCGTAGCTCTGGGGCCAACGTCCTGACTTTC,CASSSSRHSRSSGANVLTF
TRBJ2-7,TRBV6-6,TRBD2,few,TGTGCCACCATTGGGACTAGCGGTAACTACGAGCAGTACTTC,CATIGTSGNYEQYF